Listed below are T cell receptor beta chains from one sample, sequenced in a study of molecular identifiers for immune sequencing clone quantification. TCRdb passed the PCR reads through MiXCR, listing each CDR3 protein once. Here the sample spans about 320,000 distinct CDR3 sequences, roughly 23% being singletons. The sample taken for sequencing was naive CD8+ T cells from blood, with Jurkat cell RNA spiked in. The receptors here all came from a human donor in good health. Some libraries in this study had Jurkat cell RNA spiked in. Both conserved end residues are part of each CDR3. A D gene is named only where the DNA matches it firmly. Clone size is stated in some rows and not others, as once, few, many or a class when expanded.

>TRBJ2-1|TRBV6-5|few|NA
CASRNRVNEQFF
TGTGCCAGCAGGAACAGGGTTAATGAGCAGTTCTTC
>TRBJ2-6|TRBV19|NA|NA
CASSIVPPGIYGSGANVLTF
TGTGCCAGTAGTATAGTGCCCCCAGGGATTTACGGCTCTGGGGCCAACGTCCTGACTTTC
>TRBJ2-3|TRBV9|many|NA
CASSVGTTDTQYF
TGTGCCAGCAGCGTAGGGACCACAGATACGCAGTATTTT
>TRBJ1-2|TRBV28|many|TRBD1
CASSPTGQGVSGYTF
TGTGCCAGCAGTCCAACCGGACAGGGGGTGAGTGGCTACACCTTC
>TRBJ1-1|TRBV24-1|many|NA
CATSSSDSTTAEAFF
TGTGCCACCAGTTCATCGGACAGTACCACAGCTGAAGCTTTCTTT
>TRBJ2-7|TRBV20-1|NA|NA
CSAGAWTVYEQYF
TGCAGTGCTGGGGCTTGGACAGTCTACGAGCAGTACTTC
>TRBJ2-7|TRBV25-1|many|TRBD1
CASSEGTGTYEQYF
TGTGCCAGCAGTGAGGGGACAGGGACCTACGAGCAGTACTTC
>TRBJ1-5|TRBV7-9|NA|NA
CASSDDGGSRQPQHF
TGTGCCAGCAGCGACGACGGGGGAAGTAGGCAGCCCCAGCATTTT
>TRBJ2-2|TRBV9|many|NA
CASSDDTGELFF
TGTGCCAGCAGCGATGACACCGGGGAGCTGTTTTTT
>TRBJ2-7|TRBV6-1|NA|TRBD2
CASSDLLAGIDEQYF
TGTGCCAGCAGCGATCTACTAGCGGGAATTGACGAGCAGTACTTC
>TRBJ2-2|TRBV4-3|many|NA
CASSQMRAPTGELFF
TGCGCCAGCAGCCAAATGAGGGCACCGACCGGGGAGCTGTTTTTT
>TRBJ1-2|TRBV4-3|few|TRBD1
CASSQDLGQNYGYTF
TGCGCCAGCAGCCAAGATTTGGGACAGAACTATGGCTACACCTTC
>TRBJ2-3|TRBV25-1|few|NA
CASSEPRGPHLNADTQYF
TGTGCCAGCAGTGAACCCCGGGGTCCCCATTTAAACGCAGATACGCAGTATTTT
>TRBJ2-7|TRBV5-1|many|TRBD2
CASSGGLAGIYEQYF
TGCGCCAGCAGCGGAGGACTAGCGGGAATCTACGAGCAGTACTTC
>TRBJ2-2|TRBV29-1|many|TRBD2
CSVTDPGGNTGELFF
TGCAGCGTTACGGACCCGGGAGGGAACACCGGGGAGCTGTTTTTT
>TRBJ2-7|TRBV30|many|NA
CAWSFGPAYEQYF
TGTGCCTGGAGTTTCGGGCCTGCCTACGAGCAGTACTTC
>TRBJ2-3|TRBV11-2|NA|TRBD2
CASSFRLAGGRGDTQYF
TGTGCCAGCAGCTTTCGGTTAGCGGGAGGTCGGGGAGATACGCAGTATTTT
>TRBJ1-1|TRBV3-1|many|NA
CASSPLTVLNTEAFF
TGTGCCAGCAGCCCCTTAACAGTATTGAACACTGAAGCTTTCTTT
>TRBJ2-7|TRBV6-5|many|TRBD1
CASRPGQEDEQYF
TGTGCCAGCCGACCGGGACAGGAAGACGAGCAGTACTTC
>TRBJ2-1|TRBV7-9|many|NA
CASSLSGLRAHNEQFF
TGTGCCAGCAGCTTATCGGGCCTGAGGGCCCACAATGAGCAGTTCTTC
>TRBJ2-5|TRBV19|few|NA
CASSPPGFQETRYF
TGTGCCAGTAGTCCCCCAGGGTTCCAAGAGACCCGGTACTTC
>TRBJ1-1|TRBV5-1|many|NA
CASSSQEWNTEAFF
TGCGCCAGCAGTTCGCAGGAATGGAACACTGAAGCTTTCTTT
>TRBJ1-5|TRBV27|many|NA
CASSSGPGAQPQHF
TGTGCCAGCAGTTCGGGGCCAGGGGCTCAGCCCCAGCATTTT
>TRBJ2-5|TRBV7-3|few|TRBD2
CASSPGLAYQETQYF
TGTGCCAGCAGCCCGGGACTAGCGTACCAAGAGACCCAGTACTTC
>TRBJ2-3|TRBV7-2|many|NA
CASTPRALSGADTQYF
TGTGCCAGCACCCCAAGGGCACTCTCCGGCGCAGATACGCAGTATTTT
>TRBJ2-7|TRBV6-6|many|NA
CASSPMGEQYF
TGTGCCAGCAGTCCCATGGGCGAGCAGTACTTC
>TRBJ1-1|TRBV7-8|NA|NA
CATGDTWGTEAFF
TGTGCCACGGGAGACACTTGGGGAACTGAAGCTTTCTTT
>TRBJ2-7|TRBV6-5|many|NA
CASRTHSYEQYF
TGTGCCAGCAGGACACACTCCTACGAGCAGTACTTC
>TRBJ2-3|TRBV7-6|many|NA
CASSSLAVIPSTDTQYF
TGTGCCAGCAGCTCCCTAGCCGTTATCCCTAGCACAGATACGCAGTATTTT
>TRBJ2-3|TRBV20-1|few|TRBD2
CSARALFGLAGEFTDTQYF
TGCAGTGCTAGAGCCCTTTTCGGGCTAGCGGGAGAATTCACAGATACGCAGTATTTT
>TRBJ2-3|TRBV20-1|many|TRBD2
CSAHWGGGIDTQYF
TGCAGTGCCCACTGGGGCGGGGGAATAGATACGCAGTATTTT
>TRBJ2-7|TRBV4-3|many|TRBD2
CASSRTRLAAYEQYF
TGCGCCAGCAGCCGAACGAGACTAGCGGCATACGAGCAGTACTTC
>TRBJ2-3|TRBV29-1|many|TRBD2
CSVLSGGDSTDTQYF
TGCAGCGTCTTAAGCGGGGGGGATAGCACAGATACGCAGTATTTT
>TRBJ2-7|TRBV15|few|NA
CATSSAGVPYEQYF
TGTGCCACCAGCAGCGCAGGGGTTCCCTACGAGCAGTACTTC
>TRBJ2-3|TRBV27|many|NA
CASSSDMYSTDTQYF
TGTGCCAGCAGTTCAGATATGTATAGCACAGATACGCAGTATTTT
>TRBJ1-1|TRBV4-1|few|NA
CASSPKFSTEAFF
TGCGCCAGCAGCCCCAAGTTCAGCACTGAAGCTTTCTTT
>TRBJ2-5|TRBV12-3/TRBV12-4|many|TRBD1
CASRPGTEETQYF
TGTGCCAGCAGACCCGGGACAGAAGAGACCCAGTACTTC
>TRBJ1-1|TRBV19|many|NA
CASSPHNAGAAAFF
TGTGCCAGTAGTCCCCACAACGCAGGGGCAGCAGCTTTCTTT
>TRBJ2-6|TRBV4-3|NA|TRBD2
CASSQHGRASGANVLTF
TGCGCCAGCAGCCAACACGGGAGGGCCTCTGGGGCCAACGTCCTGACTTTC
>TRBJ2-5|TRBV5-1|once|TRBD2
CASSPHSGGVETQYF
TGCGCCAGCAGCCCCCACAGCGGGGGCGTAGAGACCCAGTACTTC
>TRBJ2-1|TRBV30|many|NA
CAWSPSAPEQFF
TGTGCCTGGAGTCCTAGCGCCCCCGAGCAGTTCTTC
>TRBJ2-2|TRBV6-5|few|NA
CANRVSGTPWELFF
TGTGCCAACAGGGTCTCCGGGACTCCCTGGGAGCTGTTTTTT
>TRBJ2-2|TRBV30|many|NA
CAWSSDPGELFF
TGTGCCTGGAGTTCCGATCCCGGGGAGCTGTTTTTT
>TRBJ1-4|TRBV7-9|many|NA
CASGDATNEKLFF
TGTGCCAGCGGGGACGCAACTAATGAAAAACTGTTTTTT
>TRBJ2-1|TRBV5-1|many|TRBD2
CASSLSGVDEQFF
TGCGCCAGCAGCCTTAGCGGGGTTGATGAGCAGTTCTTC
>TRBJ1-6|TRBV7-2|NA|NA
CASSLVTSRGSPLHF
TGTGCCAGCAGCCTGGTCACATCAAGAGGCTCACCCCTCCACTTT
>TRBJ1-2|TRBV4-3|NA|NA
CASSQVSLSYYGYTF
TGCGCCAGCAGCCAAGTCTCTCTATCCTACTATGGCTACACCTTC
>TRBJ2-7|TRBV28|many|TRBD2
CASSHSSGSTSFYEQYF
TGTGCCAGCAGTCACTCTAGCGGGAGTACTTCATTTTACGAGCAGTACTTC
>TRBJ2-7|TRBV7-6|many|TRBD2
CASSPAGDYWEQYF
TGTGCCAGCAGCCCCGCGGGGGATTACTGGGAGCAGTACTTC
>TRBJ2-5|TRBV9|NA|TRBD2
CASSAGTSGGARQYF
TGTGCCAGCAGCGCCGGGACTAGCGGGGGGGCTCGCCAGTACTTC
>TRBJ2-5|TRBV7-9|few|NA
CASSRTAGSETQYF
TGTGCCAGCAGCAGGACTGCAGGGAGCGAGACCCAGTACTTC
>TRBJ1-6|TRBV5-1|many|TRBD1
CASSPSGQGGAYNSPLHF
TGCGCCAGCAGCCCGAGTGGACAGGGTGGGGCCTATAATTCACCCCTCCACTTT
>TRBJ2-1|TRBV7-9|NA|NA
CASSSEGGGPYNEQFF
TGTGCCAGCAGCTCAGAGGGCGGGGGCCCTTACAATGAGCAGTTCTTC
>TRBJ2-4|TRBV7-2|many|TRBD2
CASSLSLAGGVVKNIQYF
TGTGCCAGCAGCTTATCACTAGCGGGAGGGGTCGTCAAAAACATTCAGTACTTC
>TRBJ2-3|TRBV29-1|many|TRBD2
CSVERRVAGGYGDTQYF
TGCAGCGTTGAAAGACGGGTAGCGGGGGGTTATGGGGATACGCAGTATTTT